What follows describes a single T cell receptor (beta chain). The entry originates in a study of T cells expressing NK-cell markers. TCRdb derives one entry per CDR3 protein from the 5' RACE reads, leaving out DNA. The sample is made up of 130,000 to 150,000 distinct CDR3 sequences, and the top ten hold around 10% of it. CDR3 length: 12 residues. From germline, CDR1 is MGHDK and CDR2 SYGVNS. This receptor was identified in a man younger than 35 in good health. Input material: blood T cells: a sorted CD56 or NKG2C T cell subset, CD4+ or CD8+ T cells, or bulk PBMC T cells (not recorded which). The genes are TRBV25-1 and TRBJ2-4; the D call from TCRdb, TRBD1, cannot be confirmed without DNA. CDR3 residues: CASSPGLNIQYF. The variable domain in full, with the rest retrieved from reference TRBV25-1 and TRBJ2-4, is EADIYQTPRYLVIGTGKKITLECSQTMGHDKMYWYQQDPGMELHLIHYSYGVNSTEKGDLSSESTVSRIRTEHFPLTLESARPSHTSQYLCASSPGLNIQYFGAGTRLSVL.